What follows are 16 T cell receptor beta chains derived from one specimen sequenced in a study of blood T cell repertoires in COVID-19. Assay used: immunoSEQ multiplex PCR; TCRdb lists only in-frame clones, some missing. The data hold some 150,000 clones, with about 89% observed a single time. The sample was peripheral blood. Receptors originate from a middle-aged man with active COVID-19.

This chain connects TRBV19 to TRBJ1-1, with 8 bases lining up with TRBD1. Germline V gene sequence: CDR1 LNHDA, CDR2 SQIVND (reference sequence). The CDR3 consists of 14 residues. V trimming: 5 bases; J trimming: 7 bases; junction bases outside the gene matches: 9. The CDR3 nucleotides read TGTGCCAGTAGTTCCCACAGGGGGACGGTTGAAGCTTTCTTT. This gives the protein CASSSHRGTVEAFF.

The V gene is TRBV25-1, the J gene TRBJ2-7; 7 nucleotides agree with TRBD1. The germline V gene encodes CDR1 MGHDK and CDR2 SYGVNS. Losses at the gene ends were 1 base for V and 7 bases for J; bases not matched to a gene: 7. The CDR3 sequence is 14 residues long. The CDR3 is CASSESSTGREQYF. CDR3 DNA: TGTGCCAGCAGTGAATCCTCGACAGGGCGGGAGCAGTACTTC.

The chain couples TRBV11-2 to TRBJ1-1; 9 bases line up with TRBD1. The J segment lost 5 bases and the V segment lost 1 base, leaving 11 bases of the junction unmatched. The germline gives CDR1 SGHAT, CDR2 FQNNGV. The CDR3 length is 17 residues. The CDR3 DNA reads TGTGCCAGCAGCTTAGTGGGGGTGGGACAGGGAGGGACTGAAGCTTTCTTT. It specifies CASSLVGVGQGGTEAFF.

The chain employs TRBV12-3 or TRBV12-4 and TRBJ1-1; the D gene is possibly TRBD1 (6 bases). CDR3 length: 13 residues. V was pared by 7 bases and J by 6 bases, with 15 bases between. For the CDR3, the DNA is TGTGCCAGCATCCTACAGGGTTCCGCTGAAGCTTTCTTT. The encoded protein is CASILQGSAEAFF.

This sequence joins TRBV5-1 and TRBJ2-7, with 10 bases fitting TRBD1. The CDR3 has 14 amino acids. The V gene's germline CDR1 is SGHRS and CDR2 YFSETQ. Trimming took 4 bases from V and 4 from J; bases not matched to a gene: 5. The CDR3 nucleotides are TGCGCCAGCAGCCCATGGGACAGGGGTTACGAGCAGTACTTC. Translated, it gives CASSPWDRGYEQYF.

The V call is TRBV6-6, the J call TRBJ1-4; D may be TRBD1 (5 bases). Trimming pared 7 bases from V and 6 bases from J, leaving 15 bases between. This CDR3 is 14 amino acids long. CDR1 is MNHNY, CDR2 SVGAGI, per germline (reference sequence). The CDR3 is CASTDRVRDEKLFF. The CDR3, as DNA: TGTGCCAGCACCGACAGAGTTCGGGATGAAAAACTGTTTTTT.

Regarding this clone: The same CDR3 can be traced to other DNA sequences in this sample. The chain employs TRBV5-4 and TRBJ1-5, with D tentatively TRBD1 (5 bases). The V end was cut by 2 bases, the J end by 0 bases, with 12 bases between. CDR3 length equals 16 residues. The germline CDR1 and CDR2 sequences are SGHNT and YYREEE (reference sequence). The CDR3 reads CASSFMGQGSNQPQHF. CDR3 DNA: TGTGCCAGCAGCTTCATGGGGCAGGGTAGCAATCAGCCCCAGCATTTT.

V gene TRBV2 combines with J gene TRBJ1-1; D not certain. V was clipped by 6 bases and J by 6 bases, with 8 bases between them. The CDR3 is 11 amino acids. Germline loops: CDR1 SNHLY, CDR2 FYNNEI. The CDR3: CASRGRAEAFF. The DNA for the CDR3 is TGTGCCAGCAGGGGGAGGGCTGAAGCTTTCTTT.

A remark on this clone: The sample carries other DNA sequences with the same CDR3. The rearrangement joins TRBV20-1 to TRBJ1-1, with D uncertain. The CDR3 has 11 residues. From germline, CDR1 is DFQATT and CDR2 SNEGSKA (reference sequence). The V and J ends lost 2 bases and 5 bases respectively, with 6 bases between them. CDR3 in amino acids: CSARPGTEAFF. The CDR3, as DNA: TGCAGTGCTAGACCGGGGACTGAAGCTTTCTTT.

The chain is built from TRBV7-2 and TRBJ2-1, with 7 bases that match TRBD2. This CDR3 is built from 13 residues. The ends lost 5 bases at V and 9 bases at J; junction bases unmatched: 7. Germline V gene lookup returns CDR1 SGHTA and CDR2 FQGNSA. CDR3 residues: CASSRSGLAEQFF. DNA of the CDR3: TGTGCCAGCAGCCGTAGCGGGCTGGCTGAGCAGTTCTTC.

The V call is TRBV5-4, the J call TRBJ2-3, with 8 bases matching TRBD2. In germline, CDR1 is SGHNT, CDR2 YYREEE (reference sequence). Trimming took 3 bases from V and 5 from J; bases not matched to a gene: 8. This CDR3 is built from 15 residues. CDR3 nucleotide sequence: TGTGCCAGCAGCTCAGCGGGGGACCGAGGAGATACGCAGTATTTT. Protein product: CASSSAGDRGDTQYF.

The V gene is TRBV9, the J gene TRBJ2-1; D unclear. The CDR3 consists of 15 residues. Trimming took 0 bases from V and 8 from J, leaving 15 bases between them. The germline V gene encodes CDR1 SGDLS and CDR2 YYNGEE. The CDR3 spells CASSVARRRGDEQFF. For the CDR3, the DNA is TGTGCCAGCAGCGTAGCTCGACGCCGAGGCGATGAGCAGTTCTTC.

This chain joins TRBV2 and TRBJ2-2; D remains ambiguous. This CDR3 region has 15 residues. Germline CDR1 SNHLY, CDR2 FYNNEI. Trimming took 1 base from V and 4 from J, leaving 10 bases between them. The CDR3 nucleotides are TGTGCCAGCAGTGAAGTTGTCCCCAGCACCGGGGAGCTGTTTTTT. This encodes CASSEVVPSTGELFF.

The chain recombines TRBV6-2 or TRBV6-3 with TRBJ2-2; 9 positions agree with TRBD2. Germline assignment: CDR1 MNHEY and CDR2 SVGEGT. V shed 2 bases and J 6 bases; nucleotides not matched to a gene: 4. This CDR3 is 15 amino acids long. CDR3 amino acids: CASSYRGTSPGELFF. CDR3 nucleotide sequence: TGTGCCAGCAGTTACAGGGGGACTAGCCCCGGGGAGCTGTTTTTT.

This sequence joins TRBV30 and TRBJ1-6; 7 bases agree with TRBD1. The germline V gene encodes CDR1 GTSNPN and CDR2 SVGIG (reference sequence). This CDR3 comprises 16 residues. V lost 4 bases, J lost 8 bases, and 14 bases stayed unmatched. The CDR3, as DNA: TGTGCCTGGACCCGGAGGGGGCGCATCGGAGATTCACCCCTCCACTTT. Protein sequence: CAWTRRGRIGDSPLHF.

In its sample, this clone was seen once. The chain is built from TRBV7-2 and TRBJ2-5; TRBD1 aligns across 8 bases. Germline values: CDR1 SGHTA, CDR2 FQGNSA. This CDR3 spans 15 amino acids. V was clipped by 7 bases and J by 3 bases; unmatched bases: 10. CDR3 region: CASTPNQGAKETQYF. CDR3 nucleotide sequence: TGTGCCAGCACACCGAACCAGGGGGCGAAAGAGACCCAGTACTTC.